This T cell receptor (beta chain) was obtained from a study of CD8 T cells in Susac syndrome. The RNA, about 0.5 to 1 ug, was put through reverse transcription using random hexamers. TCRdb called the immunoSEQ multiplex PCR reads again in MiXCR, with one record for every CDR3 protein. The table lists 250,000 to 300,000 distinct CDR3 sequences, roughly 85% of them singletons. Negative isolation yielded CD4+ and CD8+ T cells, and FACS enriched TEMRA cells. This CDR3 is built from 15 residues. Germline V gene data show CDR1 as SNHLY and CDR2 as FYNNEI. Trimming removed 3 bases from V and 2 bases from J, with 11 bases in between.

The V and J genes are TRBV2 and TRBJ2-1; weak D call: TRBD2 (6 bases). The receptor comes from a human donor with multiple sclerosis. Sequencing input: CD8+ T cells from PBMCs. Here the CDR3 reads CASSEWRGTYNEQFF. In DNA, the CDR3 is TGTGCCAGCAGTGAGTGGCGGGGAACCTACAATGAGCAGTTCTTC.